This T cell receptor beta chain was retrieved from a study of blood T cell repertoires in COVID-19. Overall study: COVID-19 samples from acute and convalescent phases originated in the United States, Italy and Spain.

CDR3 length: 17 amino acids. Trimming removed 2 bases at V and 7 bases at J, with 18 bases between. Looked up from germline, CDR1 is MGHRA and CDR2 is YSYEKL. The cohort comprised adults aged roughly 18 to 100 years residing in some 24 US areas. Which cohort a participant joined came from the clinical history participants gave. Recovery meant two consecutive negative NP/OP PCR tests, professional clearance, or resolved symptoms. Libraries were prepared by immunoSEQ multiplex PCR; TCRdb keeps only in-frame clonotypes and omits some of them. The sample records 300,000 to 350,000 clones, under 90% being singletons.

Material for sequencing was PBMCs or T cells enriched from blood (not recorded which). This clonotype was obtained from a woman in her 30s who had recovered from COVID-19. The chain is built from TRBV4-1 and TRBJ1-6; weak D call: TRBD1 (5 bases). The CDR3 DNA follows: TGCGCCAGCAGCCAACTCCTCCCCCGTCAGGGCAATTCACCCCTCCACTTT. Translating it yields CASSQLLPRQGNSPLHF.